The clone carrying this T cell receptor beta chain has only a few counts. A second about 7 to 11 cycle PCR used barcoded and J-beta primers. Every molecule of cDNA carried a tag from a template-switch adaptor with 12 random nucleotides. Each CDR3 protein is one row after TCRdb ran MiXCR on the 5' RACE reads. The repertoire holds nearly 800,000 distinct CDR3 sequences, with around a quarter as singletons. These data are taken from a study of blood T cells in healthy people across ages. V dropped 3 bases and J dropped 6; count of bases not matched to a gene: 5. This CDR3 is built from 14 residues. Germline loops: CDR1 SGHRS, CDR2 YFSETQ. These data were also filed under a second study, of T cells of mothers and their children. This second study says: A few healthy Caucasian mothers and their six children donated.

The source of this sequence is a boy aged 5-17 years in good health. Sequenced material: blood. The rearrangement uses TRBV5-1 and TRBJ2-7, with 11 bases fitting TRBD1. CDR3 sequence (DNA): TGCGCCAGCAGCTCCGGACAGGGGGCGGTCGAGCAGTACTTC. The encoded protein is CASSSGQGAVEQYF.